This T cell receptor (beta chain) came from a study of blood T cell repertoires in COVID-19. The assay was immunoSEQ multiplex PCR, and TCRdb's table has in-frame clones only and misses some. The repertoire includes just over 150,000 clones, 85% of them detected once, and 2.5% to 4% sits in the top ten. Between the trimmed V and J ends, which lost 4 bases and 2 bases, there was a span of 24 bases. This CDR3 is 20 amino acids long. CDR1 is SGHVS and CDR2 is FNYEAQ in the germline V gene. This clonotype originated in a human donor with acute or convalescent COVID-19. The donor label of this sample is uncertain. This chain uses TRBV7-6 with TRBJ1-6; D unresolved. The sequencing input was peripheral blood. The DNA for the CDR3 is TGTGCCAGCAGCTCCACTTTATTCTCGACGGGGATTACCTATAATTCACCCCTCCACTTT. Protein sequence: CASSSTLFSTGITYNSPLHF.